This T cell receptor (beta chain) was sequenced for a study of cytomegalovirus exposure and HLA in healthy donors. Study-wide findings and caveats: Cytomegalovirus-associated status was assigned to roughly 160 TCR beta chains. V segments that were indistinguishable, TRBV6-2 and TRBV6-3 among them, were omitted from analysis. In an earlier analysis, in some 500 donors, most V segments appeared productive either ~90% or ~30% of the time.

Trimming removed 2 bases at V and 8 bases at J, with 30 bases between. The CDR3 spans 19 residues. Germline CDR1 and CDR2: WNHNN and SYGVQD (reference sequence). These donors counted as nominally healthy when sampled, but unrecorded immune exposures were likely. For this clone: Its specificity is not known.

This PCR relied on a set of 60 Vbeta primers and 13 Jbeta primers. Assay used: immunoSEQ multiplex PCR; TCRdb lists only in-frame clones, some missing. Seen here are roughly 140,000 clones, around 84% observed once, and the top ten hold over 2%. The chain links TRBV10-1 to TRBJ2-5, with D hard to call. Source material: PBMCs. This TCR was recovered from a boy between 2 and 10 years old in good health and CMV-seronegative. This chain's CDR3 is CASSEKASSSEQINPTQYF. The CDR3 DNA is TGCGCCAGCAGTGAGAAGGCCTCTTCCTCAGAACAGATAAATCCCACCCAGTACTTC.